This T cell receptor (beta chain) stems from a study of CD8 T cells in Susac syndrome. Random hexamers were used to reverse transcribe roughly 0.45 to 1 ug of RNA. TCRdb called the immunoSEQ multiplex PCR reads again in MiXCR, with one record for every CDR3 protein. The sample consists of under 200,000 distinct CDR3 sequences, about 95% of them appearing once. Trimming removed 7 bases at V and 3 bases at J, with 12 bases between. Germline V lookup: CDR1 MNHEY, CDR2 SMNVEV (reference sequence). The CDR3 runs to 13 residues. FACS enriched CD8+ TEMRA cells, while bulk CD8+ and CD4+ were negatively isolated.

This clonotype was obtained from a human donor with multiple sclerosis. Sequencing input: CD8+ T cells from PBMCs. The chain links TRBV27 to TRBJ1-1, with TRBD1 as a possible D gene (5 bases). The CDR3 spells CASMSPGDTEAFF. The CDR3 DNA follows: TGTGCCAGCATGTCTCCGGGGGACACTGAAGCTTTCTTT.